A selection of T cell receptor beta chains follows, all from one sample in a study of T cell responses to AZD1222 COVID-19 vaccine. Produced via immunoSEQ multiplex PCR; TCRdb's table is partial and in-frame only. Altogether over 85,000 clones are present, 94% being singletons, with the ten largest covering about 3%. The sample here was peripheral blood, taken 28 days after the second AZD1222 dose. The receptors stem from an adult who received the AZD1222 COVID-19 vaccine. Both conserved end residues are part of each CDR3. A D gene is named only where the DNA matches it firmly.

D,V,J,CDR3,DNA
.,TRBV1,TRBJ1-3,CTSSQDQRGSGNTIYF,TGCACCAGCAGCCAAGACCAACGGGGCTCTGGAAACACCATATATTTT
TRBD1,TRBV29-1,TRBJ1-2,CSVSTALRDRGDYGYTF,TGCAGCGTTAGTACCGCCCTCCGGGACAGGGGTGACTATGGCTACACCTTC
.,TRBV18,TRBJ1-2,CASSPGQSNYGYTF,TGTGCCAGCTCACCAGGCCAGTCCAACTATGGCTACACCTTC
.,TRBV5-5,TRBJ1-5,CASSLDGTVSNQPQHF,TGTGCCAGCAGCTTAGATGGGACTGTGAGCAATCAGCCCCAGCATTTT
TRBD1,TRBV5-1,TRBJ1-1,CASSLGLYPGTANTEAFF,TGCGCCAGCAGCTTGGGATTGTACCCCGGGACAGCAAACACTGAAGCTTTCTTT
.,TRBV3-1/TRBV3-2,TRBJ2-2,CASSQTLARTGELFF,TGTGCCAGCAGCCAGACACTAGCACGGACCGGGGAGCTGTTTTTT
.,TRBV3-1/TRBV3-2,TRBJ1-1,CASSQFGRDMSEAFF,TGTGCCAGCAGCCAATTTGGACGGGACATGTCTGAAGCTTTCTTT
.,TRBV27,TRBJ1-1,CASSSLGMEDTEAFF,TGTGCCAGCAGTTCTCTTGGAATGGAGGACACTGAAGCTTTCTTT
.,TRBV12-5,TRBJ2-3,CASGRDLARDTQYF,TGTGCTAGTGGCCGAGACCTGGCTAGGGATACGCAGTATTTT
.,TRBV4-1,TRBJ1-5,CASSHFFLAVSEPQHF,TGCGCCAGCAGCCATTTCTTCTTGGCCGTCTCAGAGCCCCAGCATTTT